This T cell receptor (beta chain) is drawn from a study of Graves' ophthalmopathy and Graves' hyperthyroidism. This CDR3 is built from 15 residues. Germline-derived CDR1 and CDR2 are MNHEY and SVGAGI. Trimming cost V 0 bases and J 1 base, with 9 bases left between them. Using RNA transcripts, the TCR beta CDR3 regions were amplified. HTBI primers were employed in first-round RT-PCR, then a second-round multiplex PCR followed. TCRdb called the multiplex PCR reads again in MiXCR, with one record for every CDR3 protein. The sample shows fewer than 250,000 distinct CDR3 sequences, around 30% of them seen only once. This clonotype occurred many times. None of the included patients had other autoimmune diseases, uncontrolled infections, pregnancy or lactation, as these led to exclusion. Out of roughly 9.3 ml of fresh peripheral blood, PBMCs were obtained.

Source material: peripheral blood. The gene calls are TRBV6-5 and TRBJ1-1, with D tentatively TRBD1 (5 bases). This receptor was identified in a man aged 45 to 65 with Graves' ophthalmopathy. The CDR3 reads CASSYSSRGNTEAFF. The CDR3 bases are TGTGCCAGCAGTTACTCTTCTAGGGGGAACACTGAAGCTTTCTTT.